Presented here are 15 T cell receptor beta chains from one specimen sequenced in a study of control samples from healthy donors and cancer patients. Clones were read by immunoSEQ multiplex PCR, and TCRdb kept only the in-frame ones, dropping some. The sample yields around 58,000 clones, approximately 86% seen once. The sequencing sample was made of blood. The origin of the receptors is a man aged 45-65 years in good health.

The chain carries TRBV6-2 or TRBV6-3 and TRBJ1-1; D call uncertain. The CDR3 covers 11 residues. Germline V lookup: CDR1 MNHEY, CDR2 SVGEGT. Trimming removed 1 base at V and 8 bases at J, with 5 bases between. CDR3 protein: CASSYFVEAFF. The CDR3 DNA is TGTGCCAGCAGTTACTTTGTGGAAGCTTTCTTT.

For the CDR3, the DNA is TGTGCCAGCAGCCAAGGACAGGGCAATCAGCCCCAGCATTTT. Translating it yields CASSQGQGNQPQHF. This chain joins TRBV3-1 (or the pseudogene TRBV3-2) and TRBJ1-5, with D maybe TRBD1 (6 bases). The CDR3 has 14 amino acids. The germline V and J ends were trimmed by 1 base and 2 bases, with 6 bases remaining between them. CDR1 and CDR2 (germline): LGHDT, YNNKEL (reference sequence).

The V and J genes are TRBV5-1 and TRBJ1-4; TRBD1 matches at 7 bases. V gave up 4 bases and J gave up 7 bases; unmatched junction bases: 10. The CDR3 is 15 residues long. CDR1 is SGHRS and CDR2 is YFSETQ in the germline V gene. The DNA for the CDR3 is TGCGCCAGCAGCGAGCTCGGGACAGAGCGTGAAAAACTGTTTTTT. Translation: CASSELGTEREKLFF.

The chain couples TRBV12-3 or TRBV12-4 to TRBJ2-1; D not certain. The germline V and J ends were trimmed by 5 bases and 8 bases, with 7 bases remaining between them. CDR3 length: 11 residues. Here the CDR3 reads CASSLVDEQFF. In nucleotides, the CDR3 is TGTGCCAGCAGTCTGGTCGATGAGCAGTTCTTC.

The chain has TRBV30 and TRBJ1-2, with 7 bases identical to TRBD1. Losses at the gene ends were 7 bases for V and 8 bases for J; bases not matched to a gene: 7. CDR1 is GTSNPN, CDR2 SVGIG, per germline (reference sequence). This CDR3 is built from 11 residues. CDR3 sequence (DNA): TGTGCCTTCCGACAGGGATTAGGCTACACCTTC. Its protein is CAFRQGLGYTF.

The chain is built from TRBV3-1 (or the pseudogene TRBV3-2) and TRBJ2-5; 12 bases agree with TRBD2. Germline V gene sequence: CDR1 LGHDT, CDR2 YNNKEL (reference sequence). The CDR3 is 12 amino acids. The CDR3 region is CTSGRFGETQYF. Here the CDR3 DNA reads TGTACTAGCGGGAGGTTCGGAGAGACCCAGTACTTC.

V gene TRBV9 combines with J gene TRBJ1-2, with 9 bases aligning to TRBD1. Per the germline V gene, CDR1 is SGDLS and CDR2 is YYNGEE. Trimming at V came to 0 bases and at J to 4 bases, leaving 1 base not matched to a gene. The CDR3 spans 14 residues. CDR3 in amino acids: CASSVADRGYGYTF. CDR3 sequence (DNA): TGTGCCAGCAGCGTAGCGGACAGGGGCTATGGCTACACCTTC.

This chain links TRBV12-3 or TRBV12-4 with TRBJ1-6; TRBD1 matches at 9 bases. The CDR3 extends over 13 amino acids. J was trimmed by 10 bases and V by 4 bases; bases with no gene match: 2. CDR3 coding DNA: TGTGCCAGCAGTTGGGACAGGGACTCACCCCTCCACTTT. As protein: CASSWDRDSPLHF.

The chain couples TRBV19 to TRBJ2-7; 7 bases match TRBD1. This CDR3 is built from 13 residues. Germline V gives CDR1 LNHDA, CDR2 SQIVND (reference sequence). J lost 6 bases, V lost 4 bases, and 6 bases had no gene match. CDR3 nucleotides: TGTGCCAGTAGTACCTCGACAGGGCCCGAGCAGTACTTC. Its translation is CASSTSTGPEQYF. Full variable domain (missing parts from reference TRBV19 and TRBJ2-7): DGGITQSPKYLFRKEGQNVTLSCEQNLNHDAMYWYRQDPGQGLRLIYYSQIVNDFQKGDIAEGYSVSREKKESFPLTVTSAQKNPTAFYLCASSTSTGPEQYFGPGTRLTVT.

This rearrangement joins TRBV28 to TRBJ2-7; 7 bases fit TRBD2. There are 14 residues in the CDR3. With 2 bases clipped from V and 3 bases from J, the junction kept 4 bases outside the gene matches. The V gene's germline CDR1 is MDHEN and CDR2 SYDVKM. CDR3 sequence: CASSLSASGYEQYF. CDR3 DNA sequence: TGTGCCAGCAGTTTAAGCGCTAGCGGCTACGAGCAGTACTTC.

The V and J genes are TRBV12-3 or TRBV12-4 and TRBJ2-7, with TRBD2 as a possible D gene (5 bases). The CDR3 consists of 13 residues. Trimming pared 3 bases from V and 6 bases from J, leaving 12 bases between. CDR3 sequence reads: CASSFAGRGEQYF. The CDR3 DNA follows: TGTGCCAGCAGTTTTGCGGGTAGAGGCGAGCAGTACTTC.

The DNA of the CDR3 is TGCGCCAGCAGTCGTGCCGTCCCAGGGGATACGCAGTATTTT. It encodes CASSRAVPGDTQYF. The chain links TRBV5-1 to TRBJ2-3, with D perhaps TRBD1 (5 bases). CDR3 length equals 14 residues. V shed 5 bases and J shed 6 bases, with 16 bases lying between them. Germline V lookup: CDR1 SGHRS, CDR2 YFSETQ. Full variable domain (missing parts from reference TRBV5-1 and TRBJ2-3): KAGVTQTPRYLIKTRGQQVTLSCSPISGHRSVSWYQQTPGQGLQFLFEYFSETQRNKGNFPGRFSGRQFSNSRSEMNVSTLELGDSALYLCASSRAVPGDTQYFGPGTRLTVL.

This chain connects TRBV4-1 to TRBJ1-4, with D uncertain. This CDR3 spans 13 amino acids. CDR1 and CDR2 from the germline V gene are MGHRA and YSYEKL. V was trimmed by 0 bases and J by 15 bases, leaving 14 bases between them. The CDR3 loop reads CASSQELSRAVFF. The CDR3 nucleotides read TGCGCCAGCAGCCAAGAGCTTAGTAGGGCGGTGTTTTTT.

This rearrangement joins TRBV2 to TRBJ2-3; TRBD2 aligns across 11 bases. The germline V gene has CDR1 SNHLY and CDR2 FYNNEI. With V trimmed by 4 bases and J by 4 bases, 7 bases remained unmatched. CDR3 length: 16 amino acids. DNA for the CDR3: TGTGCCAGCAGTGCTCCCGGGACTAGCGGATCAGATACGCAGTATTTT. It specifies CASSAPGTSGSDTQYF.

Details on this clone: Other nucleotide sequences in the sample specify the same CDR3. The V call is TRBV7-9, the J call TRBJ2-7; 8 bases fit TRBD1. After removal of 1 base from V and 9 bases from J, the junction contained 17 bases not matched to a gene. Germline assignment: CDR1 SEHNR and CDR2 FQNEAQ (reference sequence). The CDR3 extends over 17 amino acids. The CDR3 DNA follows: TGTGCCAGCAGCTTAGAGGGGGCGGGGACAGGACAACTCGTGCAGTACTTC. Translated, it gives CASSLEGAGTGQLVQYF.